This T cell receptor beta chain was identified in a study of blood T cell repertoires in COVID-19. Turning to the study itself: The United States, Italy and Spain supplied acute and convalescent COVID-19 samples.

CDR1 and CDR2 from the germline V gene are SGDLS and YYNGEE. This CDR3 has 13 amino acids. Trimming took 4 bases from V and 9 from J, leaving 14 bases between them. Original data processing: Reference gene primers were amplified, and this amplification served to estimate nucleated cell counts. Assay used: immunoSEQ multiplex PCR; TCRdb lists only in-frame clones, some missing. V and J calls and clone size are those listed in that table; D and trimming were worked out from the DNA. Here the sample spans some 140,000 clones, around 89% being singletons. This TCR came from a man aged 50 or older with active or convalescent COVID-19. Sequenced sample: peripheral blood. V gene TRBV9 combines with J gene TRBJ2-1; D unclear. CDR3 coding DNA: TGTGCCAGCAGCTCGCTATTGGCAGGTGAGCAGTTCTTC. The encoded protein is CASSSLLAGEQFF.